The clone carrying this T cell receptor (beta chain) was seen only a few times. Its antigen is unidentified. Germline V lookup: CDR1 MNHEY, CDR2 SVGAGI. The trim removed 0 bases at V and 5 bases at J, leaving 6 bases unmatched. This CDR3 region has 16 residues. Time point given: sample taken at primary tumor resection. Unsorted whole RNA from tumor, nontumor lung or frozen PBMC underwent sequencing. This sample is part of a study of spatial heterogeneity in lung cancer. At the level of the study: Alpha-chain sequences were consistently detected less often than beta-chain sequences. In the raw reads, each unique TCR and UMI combination was present more than ten times on average. Overall study findings and caveats: The recorded estimate of tumor T cell coverage is 6.5% to 7% for alpha chains and 11% to 15% for beta chains. Counts of expanded alpha and beta TCRs within tumors tracked the tumor nonsynonymous mutation count.

Via MiXCR, TCRdb re-called the 5' RACE reads, giving one row per CDR3 protein. The table records 8,000 to 9,500 distinct CDR3 sequences, about 7.7% of them present only once. This sample comprised lung tumor tissue, obtained at surgery. V and J are TRBV6-5 and TRBJ2-2; TRBD2 aligns across 7 bases. The TCR comes from a male donor with early-stage non-small cell lung cancer. This CDR3 reads CASSYSTGGLTGELFF. The CDR3 region has the DNA TGTGCCAGCAGTTACTCGACCGGGGGGTTAACCGGGGAGCTGTTTTTT.